Sequencing of this T cell receptor (beta chain) was carried out in a study of OX40 agonist ivuxolimab in advanced cancers. Study-level background: Ivuxolimab was an agonistic, fully human IgG2 monoclonal antibody directed against OX40 (CD134), a costimulatory receptor. Intravenous ivuxolimab was administered to patients every 2 weeks at six dose levels: 0.01, 0.1, 0.3, 1.5, 3 and 10 mg/kg. Among the approximately 54 dose-escalation patients, about 20 had hepatocellular carcinoma, 15 or so melanoma, 9 renal cell carcinoma and 9 head and neck cancer. A male proportion of around 83% and a mean age of roughly 55 years, ranging from 23 to 79, were recorded for the dose-escalation cohort. Patients were allowed to have had prior anti-PD-1, anti-PD-L1 or anti-CTLA-4 therapy, and less than 45% of the dose-escalation patients had previously received checkpoint inhibitors. Partial responses occurred in three dose-escalation patients, of whom one had hepatocellular carcinoma and two had cutaneous melanoma. Peripheral TCRbeta sequencing was intended to test whether TCR sequence diversity was altered and clonal T-cell expansion was caused by ivuxolimab. The paper describes the monotherapy dose-escalation part (N of about 52 patients) of the phase I trial of ivuxolimab.

The junction shows trimming of 0 bases on V and 9 bases on J, and the gene matches do not reach 6 bases of it. CDR1 MNHEY and CDR2 SVGAGI are derived from the germline V gene. The CDR3 goes from the cysteine to the phenylalanine over 16 residues. The DNA shown is the 48-base CDR3, in frame from base 1. Here is what the overall study found, with its caveats: The antigen specificity of the peripheral T cells that underwent clonal expansion was not determined. Low levels of normalized T-cell clonal expansion were also seen in some patients who did not respond. On average, CD8+ T cells showed more expanded clones than CD4+ T cells after ivuxolimab. At doses from 0.1 to 3.0 mg/kg, clonal expansion was seen in both CD4+ and CD8+ blood T cells between baseline and week 6. In partial responders in the 0.1-3.0 mg/kg groups, normalized peripheral clonal expansion was found to be among the lowest, especially among CD8+ T cells.

Comments on this clone: The target of this receptor is not known. Qualities for individual bases were not recorded, and no much larger clone is one base off.

The trial excluded patients who had a history of autoimmune disease or were on systemic immunosuppression. In every dose cohort, peripheral blood was drawn for TCR sequencing at baseline, cycle 4 day 1, and cycle 7 day 1. Samples came from an open-label, multicenter, first-in-human phase I dose-escalation trial of ivuxolimab. Adults with locally advanced or metastatic head and neck squamous cell, hepatocellular, melanoma or renal cell carcinoma were enrolled in the trial. Before TCR sequencing, CD4+ and CD8+ T cells were separately sorted from peripheral blood. Genomic DNA was extracted from sorted cells for sequencing of the TCRbeta CDR3 region. TCRbeta CDR3 regions were sequenced using the immunoSEQ Assay. As stored in TCRdb, this immuneACCESS dataset retains in-frame rearrangements with V and J assigned. A fraction of the clones does not appear; measured against another copy, unresolved V genes explain less than half of the discrepancy, and the remainder lacks a known reason. The sample table contains more than 55,000 clones; only one count was recorded for more than 65% of them. The ten largest make up less than 5.5% of the sample.

The receptor chain draws on TRBV6-5 and TRBJ2-1, with TRBD2 identical over 12 junction bases. This clonotype was obtained from an adult with an advanced solid tumor such as melanoma, head and neck, liver or kidney cancer. The sequencing used CD4+ or CD8+ T cells sorted from blood, collected in a trial of the OX40 agonist ivuxolimab. Read as DNA, the sequence is TGTGCCAGCAGTTACTCTTCTAGCGGGGGGGCCGTTGAGCAGTTCTTC. It codes for CASSYSSSGGAVEQFF.